This T cell receptor beta chain emerged from a study of T-cell reconstitution after alpha-beta-depleted transplantation in children (dated by TCRdb to 2016 to 2018). Background on the whole study: The study quantitatively tracked T-cell immune reconstitution after TCRalphabeta/CD19-depleted allogeneic hematopoietic cell transplantation in children using TCR repertoire profiling. The study at large found these results: The high TCRbeta diversity at day 60 in some patients was ascribed to recipient T cells and intrathymic progenitors that had survived conditioning. Over subsequent months, a decline in hyperexpanded clone frequencies was noted, and after one year, T-cell counts and TCRbeta diversity were mostly ascribed to newly produced T cells. The apparently early recovery of alphabetaT-cell counts about two months after transplant reportedly depended on only several hundred rapidly expanded clones that came from non-depleted graft cells.

The treatment or condition label on this specimen signifies: allogeneic hematopoietic cell transplantation with graft depleted of TCRalphabeta T cells and CD19 B cells. The children who served as transplant recipients had been given grafts of TCRalphabeta/CD19-depleted allogeneic hematopoietic cells. CDR1 and CDR2 are drawn from the germline V gene: SQVTM, ANQGSEA. The CDR3 holds 14 amino acids from the cysteine to the phenylalanine. The only DNA kept is the CDR3, 42 bases in frame from the first base. The germline ends are 16 bases apart after V is trimmed by 3 bases and J by 5 bases. Libraries were prepared through PCR. The sequencing machine was an Illumina HiSeq 2500. TCR libraries were prepared with molecular barcoding, using unique molecular identifiers to normalize TCRbeta repertoire quantification. TCRdb applied fastp at Q25 and MiXCR to the public reads, then kept only in-frame beta chains. Rows merge per CDR3 protein into single entries with the most common DNA and genes. The sample table lists about 610,000 distinct CDR3 sequences, roughly 30% of them with a count of one. The ten top clones hold approximately 39% of the sample.

Regarding this clonotype: The antigen it recognizes is unknown. No per-base quality is available; no much larger clone lies one base away.

The sequences come from PBMCs, collected before TCRalphabeta/CD19-depleted stem cell transplant. The clonotype originates from a boy in the first two years of life with Wiskott-Aldrich syndrome, due to receive a stem cell transplant. The chain links TRBV29-1 with TRBJ2-5; the D gene is possibly TRBD1 or TRBD2, each agreeing over 5 bases. The CDR3 region has the sequence CSVDRARGLETQYF. The DNA reads TGCAGCGTTGACAGGGCTAGAGGACTGGAGACCCAGTACTTC.